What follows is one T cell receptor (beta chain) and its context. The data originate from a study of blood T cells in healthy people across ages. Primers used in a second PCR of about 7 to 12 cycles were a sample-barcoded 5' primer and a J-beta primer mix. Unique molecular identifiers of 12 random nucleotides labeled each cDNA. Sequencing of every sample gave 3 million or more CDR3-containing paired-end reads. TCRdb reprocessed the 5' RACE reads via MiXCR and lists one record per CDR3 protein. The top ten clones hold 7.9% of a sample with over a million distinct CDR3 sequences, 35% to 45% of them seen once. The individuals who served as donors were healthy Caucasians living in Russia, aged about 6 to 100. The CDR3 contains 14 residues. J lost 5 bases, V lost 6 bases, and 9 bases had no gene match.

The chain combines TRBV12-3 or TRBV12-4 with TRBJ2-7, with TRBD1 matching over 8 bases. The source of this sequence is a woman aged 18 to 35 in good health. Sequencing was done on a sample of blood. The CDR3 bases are TGTGCCAGCAGCAGGAGACAGGGGAGCGACGAGCAGTACTTC. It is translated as CASSRRQGSDEQYF.